One sample yielded the 20 T cell receptor beta chains listed below, sequenced in a study of beta chain features in type 1 diabetes. General study points: Type 1 diabetes patients had moderately but significantly shorter TCRB CDR3s in all four CD4+ subsets.

The study reverse transcribed the entire isolated RNA, so it sequenced expressed TCRB transcripts. Profiled with immunoSEQ multiplex PCR; TCRdb holds only in-frame clones, not every one. This sample has 300,000 to 350,000 clones, with 13% found just once. For these receptors, no antigen is known. The sequenced sample was naive CD4+ T cells from blood. The receptors here all came from a woman between 18 and 29 years old with type 1 diabetes.

The gene calls are TRBV18 and TRBJ1-1; 8 positions match TRBD1. Looked up from germline, CDR1 is KGHSH and CDR2 is LQKENI. The CDR3 length is 14 residues. V shed 5 bases, J shed 4 bases, and the junction held 6 bases outside the gene matches. The CDR3 DNA reads as TGTGCCAGCTCATTCGGACAGGGTGGCACTGAAGCTTTCTTT. Its translation is CASSFGQGGTEAFF. The full variable domain, in which reference TRBV18 and TRBJ1-1 provide the parts outside the CDR3, is NAGVMQNPRHLVRRRGQEARLRCSPMKGHSHVYWYRQLPEEGLKFMVYLQKENIIDESGMPKERFSAEFPKEGPSILRIQQVVRGDSAAYFCASSFGQGGTEAFFGQGTRLTVV.

This clone was seen only a few times. The genes are TRBV29-1 and TRBJ2-5; 9 bases map to TRBD1. The V gene's germline CDR1 is SQVTM and CDR2 ANQGSEA. The CDR3 consists of 15 residues. Germline trimming cut 7 bases from V and 4 bases from J; bases unmatched to any gene: 13. Written as DNA, the CDR3 is TGCAGCGCCGAATCCCGGGACAGGGTCATAGAGACCCAGTACTTC. Its translation: CSAESRDRVIETQYF.

The chain joins TRBV7-3 to TRBJ2-3; 7 nucleotides line up with TRBD2. This CDR3 has 13 residues. Unmatched junction bases numbered 6, after V lost 5 bases and J lost 7 bases. CDR1 is SGHTA, CDR2 FQGTGA, per germline. CDR3 sequence: CASSPPGGYTQYF. The CDR3 bases are TGTGCCAGCAGCCCCCCCGGGGGGTATACGCAGTATTTT.

This clone was counted between two and nine times. The V call is TRBV4-3, the J call TRBJ2-1; D not resolved. Deletions cut 5 bases from V and 0 bases from J, with 11 bases between. The germline CDR1 and CDR2 sequences are LGHNA and YSLEER. This CDR3 spans 15 amino acids. CDR3 sequence: CASSTHSRSYNEQFF. CDR3 nucleotide sequence: TGCGCCAGCAGCACCCACAGCCGCTCCTACAATGAGCAGTTCTTC.

The V call is TRBV30, the J call TRBJ2-2, with D perhaps TRBD1 (6 bases). Germline CDR1 is GTSNPN and CDR2 is SVGIG (reference sequence). The CDR3 sequence is 14 residues long. Trimming took off 3 bases at V and 4 bases at J, with 12 bases between the two ends. This chain's CDR3 is CAWRQGSGTGELFF. CDR3 bases: TGTGCCTGGAGGCAGGGGAGCGGCACCGGGGAGCTGTTTTTT.

The V gene is TRBV27, the J gene TRBJ2-7; 7 nucleotides align to TRBD2. Germline loops: CDR1 MNHEY, CDR2 SMNVEV (reference sequence). V lost 2 bases to trimming and J lost 2 bases; unmatched junction nucleotides: 3. This CDR3 spans 14 amino acids. CDR3 sequence (DNA): TGTGCCAGCAGTTTAAGCGGGAACGCCTACGAGCAGTACTTC. Amino acid sequence: CASSLSGNAYEQYF.

On this clone itself: The limits of the CDR3 on the DNA are not certain, so only TCRdb's listed CDR3 is given. The chain carries TRBV28 and TRBJ2-1; the table calls TRBD1, which could not be checked here. The CDR3 length equals 16 residues, ends included. Germline V gene sequence: CDR1 MDHEN, CDR2 SYDVKM. CDR3 protein: CASSSSVGAGGVEQFF.

This clone was counted between two and nine times. V usage is TRBV5-6 and J usage is TRBJ2-1; 8 nucleotides agree with TRBD1. Unmatched junction bases numbered 5, after V lost 0 bases and J lost 9 bases. Germline CDR1 and CDR2: SGHDT and YYEEEE. The CDR3 has 14 residues. CDR3 sequence: CASSLGQGSGEQFF. The CDR3 coding sequence is TGTGCCAGCAGCTTGGGACAGGGGTCTGGTGAGCAGTTCTTC.

There are a few counts of this clone. This chain uses TRBV18 with TRBJ1-3; no clear D. V lost 6 bases and J lost 0, with 9 bases in between. The germline V gene encodes CDR1 KGHSH and CDR2 LQKENI. This CDR3 region has 14 residues. The CDR3 coding sequence is TGTGCCAGCTCTGAACAACACTCTGGAAACACCATATATTTT. It translates to CASSEQHSGNTIYF.

The chain has TRBV29-1 and TRBJ2-7, with D perhaps TRBD2 (6 bases). Germline V gene data show CDR1 as SQVTM and CDR2 as ANQGSEA. This CDR3 is built from 14 residues. Trimming removed 1 base at V and 5 bases at J, with 15 bases between. The CDR3 sequence: CSVEVSHRGNEQYF. CDR3 sequence (DNA): TGCAGCGTTGAAGTATCTCACCGGGGGAACGAGCAGTACTTC.

The rearrangement uses TRBV5-1 and TRBJ2-3; D call uncertain. Germline CDR1 is SGHRS and CDR2 is YFSETQ. The CDR3 is 14 amino acids. Trimming left V 0 bases short and J 2 bases short, with 7 bases between. The CDR3 DNA reads TGCGCCAGCAGCTTGGACAAGTCCACAGATACGCAGTATTTT. Protein: CASSLDKSTDTQYF.

The CDR3 DNA reads TGTGCCAGCAGTCCCGGGACAGGGAGGGGCTACACCTTC. Amino acid sequence: CASSPGTGRGYTF. The chain employs TRBV28 and TRBJ1-2; 9 bases are shared with TRBD1. V shed 5 bases and J 8 bases; nucleotides not matched to a gene: 6. Germline V gene lookup returns CDR1 MDHEN and CDR2 SYDVKM. CDR3 length equals 13 residues.

This clone was counted only a few times. J is TRBJ2-4 and V is TRBV11-2; D perhaps matches TRBD2 (5 bases). The V gene's germline CDR1 is SGHAT and CDR2 FQNNGV. V shed 5 bases and J shed 7 bases, with 15 bases lying between them. This CDR3 has 14 residues. CDR3 loop: CASSRERATNIQYF. Here the CDR3 DNA reads TGTGCCAGCAGCCGTGAGAGGGCCACGAACATTCAGTACTTC.

This clone was seen a handful of times. V and J are TRBV6-6 and TRBJ2-7, with 7 positions matching TRBD2. CDR3 size: 12 residues. V shed 4 bases, J shed 10 bases, and the junction held 7 bases outside the gene matches. Germline V CDR1 and CDR2: MNHNY, SVGAGI (reference sequence). The CDR3 spells CASSSSAGEQYF. DNA for the CDR3: TGTGCCAGCAGTTCCTCCGCGGGAGAACAGTACTTC.

This clone has a handful of counts. V is TRBV29-1 and J is TRBJ2-5; 12 bases are shared with TRBD2. V lost 7 bases, J lost 5 bases, and 8 bases stayed unmatched. The CDR3 consists of 14 residues. In germline, CDR1 is SQVTM, CDR2 ANQGSEA. The CDR3 region has the DNA TGCAGCGCATCTCTAGCGGGAGGGCCGGAGACCCAGTACTTC. It encodes CSASLAGGPETQYF.

A few counts support this clone. This chain joins TRBV4-2 and TRBJ2-1, with 14 positions matching TRBD2. Germline values: CDR1 LGHNA, CDR2 YNFKEQ. J gave up 14 bases and V 3 bases, and 3 bases lay outside the gene matches. This CDR3 is 13 amino acids long. The CDR3 DNA sequence: TGTGCCAGCAGCCAGCCGGGACTAGCGGGAGAGTTCTTC. It specifies CASSQPGLAGEFF.

The chain joins TRBV18 to TRBJ1-2; 9 bases agree with TRBD1. J lost 2 bases, V lost 6 bases, and 7 bases had no gene match. Germline V gives CDR1 KGHSH, CDR2 LQKENI. CDR3 length: 15 amino acids. The CDR3 protein is CASSPGTGMNYGYTF. CDR3 sequence (DNA): TGTGCCAGCTCCCCTGGGACAGGGATGAACTATGGCTACACCTTC.

The V and J genes are TRBV6-5 and TRBJ2-5; 9 bases line up with TRBD2. CDR3 size: 14 residues. Germline CDR1 and CDR2: MNHEY and SVGAGI. After removal of 3 bases from V and 10 bases from J, the junction contained 9 bases not matched to a gene. CDR3: CASSYRAGGRNQYF. Written as DNA, the CDR3 is TGTGCCAGCAGTTATCGGGCGGGAGGGCGGAACCAGTACTTC.

The CDR3 region has the DNA TGTGCCAGTAGTCCTTGGACAGGGGGCAACACTGAAGCTTTCTTT. Its protein product is CASSPWTGGNTEAFF. The V and J genes are TRBV19 and TRBJ1-1, with 11 bases matching TRBD1. Trimming at V came to 5 bases and at J to 2 bases, leaving 4 bases not matched to a gene. The CDR3 extends over 15 amino acids. CDR1 and CDR2 (germline): LNHDA, SQIVND (reference sequence).

This clone was recorded a few times. The gene calls are TRBV9 and TRBJ2-7; no clear D. The CDR3 is 15 amino acids. Germline loops: CDR1 SGDLS, CDR2 YYNGEE. Between the trimmed V and J ends, which lost 0 bases and 1 base, there was a span of 11 bases. The DNA for the CDR3 is TGTGCCAGCAGCGTAGGAGAGAGATATTCCTACGAGCAGTACTTC. This encodes CASSVGERYSYEQYF.